Shown below are 5 T cell receptor beta chains from a single sample sequenced in a study of blood T cell repertoires in COVID-19. Profiling relied on immunoSEQ multiplex PCR, and the TCRdb table lists in-frame clones only, not all of them. Of 150,000 to 200,000 clones listed, around nine tenths are singletons. The material sequenced was peripheral blood. These receptors originate from an elderly woman with COVID-19, enrolled during active disease.

The chain uses TRBV28 and TRBJ1-2; tentatively, D is TRBD1 (5 bases). CDR1 and CDR2 (germline): MDHEN, SYDVKM. This CDR3 region has 15 residues. The ends were cut back, 4 bases at V and 4 bases at J, with 16 bases in the middle. CDR3 amino acids: CASSSSGSGRYGYTF. The CDR3 nucleotides are TGTGCCAGCAGTTCCTCAGGGTCGGGTCGCTATGGCTACACCTTC.

This clone was detected once. The chain combines TRBV28 with TRBJ1-2; possible D gene TRBD1, 5 bases. CDR1 is MDHEN and CDR2 is SYDVKM in the germline V gene. The CDR3 extends over 12 amino acids. The germline V and J ends were trimmed by 7 bases and 6 bases, with 12 bases remaining between them. This CDR3 reads CASTPRADGYTF. The CDR3 nucleotides read TGTGCCAGCACCCCCAGGGCGGATGGCTACACCTTC.

The chain uses TRBV7-2 and TRBJ1-2; D unclear. The CDR3 runs to 15 residues. Per the germline V gene, CDR1 is SGHTA and CDR2 is FQGNSA. The ends were cut back, 5 bases at V and 7 bases at J, with 20 bases in the middle. This CDR3 is CASSDTRGRVTGYTF. The CDR3 DNA reads as TGTGCCAGCAGCGATACGCGGGGTAGGGTCACTGGCTACACCTTC.

The rearrangement uses TRBV6-1 and TRBJ1-5; D remains unclear. V was trimmed by 0 bases and J by 6 bases, leaving 9 bases between them. Germline values: CDR1 MNHNS, CDR2 SASEGT. The CDR3 totals 14 residues. CDR3 region: CASSEAGRSQPQHF. CDR3 coding DNA: TGTGCCAGCAGTGAAGCCGGTCGGAGTCAGCCCCAGCATTTT.

This chain uses TRBV24-1 with TRBJ1-2; D ambiguous. From germline, CDR1 is KGHDR and CDR2 SFDVKD. V was trimmed by 4 bases and J by 7 bases, leaving 6 bases between them. The CDR3 is 11 amino acids. DNA for the CDR3: TGTGCCACCAGTGACGAGAGTGGCTACACCTTC. Residues: CATSDESGYTF.